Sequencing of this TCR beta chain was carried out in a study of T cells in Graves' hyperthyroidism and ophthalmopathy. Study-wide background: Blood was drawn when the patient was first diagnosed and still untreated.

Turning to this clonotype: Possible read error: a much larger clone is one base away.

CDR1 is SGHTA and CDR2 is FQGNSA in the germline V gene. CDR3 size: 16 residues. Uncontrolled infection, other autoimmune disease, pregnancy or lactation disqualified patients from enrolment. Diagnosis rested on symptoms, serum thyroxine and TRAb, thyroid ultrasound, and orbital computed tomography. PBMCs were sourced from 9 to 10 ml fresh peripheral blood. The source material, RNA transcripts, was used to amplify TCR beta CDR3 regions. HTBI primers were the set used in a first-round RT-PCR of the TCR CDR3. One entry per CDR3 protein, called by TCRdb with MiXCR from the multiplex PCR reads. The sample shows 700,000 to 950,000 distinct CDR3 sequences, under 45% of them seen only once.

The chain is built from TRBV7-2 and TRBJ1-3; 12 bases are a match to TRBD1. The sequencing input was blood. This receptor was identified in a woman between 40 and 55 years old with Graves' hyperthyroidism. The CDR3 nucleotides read TGTGCCAACAGCTGGGACAGGGGGCCGACTGGAAACACCATATATTTT. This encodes CANSWDRGPTGNTIYF.